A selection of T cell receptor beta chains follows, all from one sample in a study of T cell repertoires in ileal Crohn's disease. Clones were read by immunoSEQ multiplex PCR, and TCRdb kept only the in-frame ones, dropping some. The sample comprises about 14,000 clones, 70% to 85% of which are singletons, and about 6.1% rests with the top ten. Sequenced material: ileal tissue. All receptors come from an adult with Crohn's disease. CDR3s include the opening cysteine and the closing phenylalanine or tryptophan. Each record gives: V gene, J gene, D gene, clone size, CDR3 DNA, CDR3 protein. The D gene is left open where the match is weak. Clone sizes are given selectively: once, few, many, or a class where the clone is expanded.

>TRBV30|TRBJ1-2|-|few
TGTGCCTGGAGTTCCTCTCCAGGTGGCTACACCTTC
CAWSSSPGGYTF
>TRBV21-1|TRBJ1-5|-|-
TGTGCCAGCAGCAAAGATCCCGGGTCAAATCAGCCCCAGCATTTT
CASSKDPGSNQPQHF
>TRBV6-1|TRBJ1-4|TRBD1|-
TGTGCCAGCAGACAGGGGGCAGGAACTAATGAAAAACTGTTTTTT
CASRQGAGTNEKLFF
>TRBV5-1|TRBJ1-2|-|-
TGCGCCAGCAGCCCGGGAACACGGAAAGAAGGCTACACCTTC
CASSPGTRKEGYTF
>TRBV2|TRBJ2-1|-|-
TGTGCCAGCGGATCTCAGGGGGGTCCCCTTAATGAGCAGTTCTTC
CASGSQGGPLNEQFF
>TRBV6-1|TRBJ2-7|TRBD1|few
TGTGCCAGCAGTGTGGACAGGAGCTACTCCTACGAGCAGTACTTC
CASSVDRSYSYEQYF
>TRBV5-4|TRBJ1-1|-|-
TGTGCCAGCAGCTTGGGGGGAGCCACAGAAGCTTTCTTT
CASSLGGATEAFF
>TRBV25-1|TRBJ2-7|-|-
TGTGCCACCGCGCCGGGTATCTACGAGCAGTACTTC
CATAPGIYEQYF
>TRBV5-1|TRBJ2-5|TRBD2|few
TGCGCCAGCAGCTTGCGTTTAGCGGGAGGGCGTGGGACGGAGACCCAGTACTTC
CASSLRLAGGRGTETQYF
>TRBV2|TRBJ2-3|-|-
TGTGCCAGCAGTGAAGGGCGTAGCGGTAGCACAGATACGCAGTATTTT
CASSEGRSGSTDTQYF
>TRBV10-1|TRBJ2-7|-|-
TGCGCCAGCAGTCTCGGGGAAGGTTACGAGCAGTACTTC
CASSLGEGYEQYF
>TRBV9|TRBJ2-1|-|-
TGTGCCAGCAGCCCCATTAGCGCTTACAATGAGCAGTTCTTC
CASSPISAYNEQFF
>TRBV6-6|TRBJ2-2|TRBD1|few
TGTGCCAGCAGTGATACAGGGGCCACCGGGGAGCTGTTTTTT
CASSDTGATGELFF
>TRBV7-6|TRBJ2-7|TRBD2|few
TGTGCCAGCAGCTTAGGCCGCGGGGGGGTCTACGAGCAGTACTTC
CASSLGRGGVYEQYF
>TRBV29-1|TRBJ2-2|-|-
TGCAGCGTTTCGGTTCTCACCGGGGAGCTGTTTTTT
CSVSVLTGELFF